Presented here are 13 T cell receptor beta chains from one specimen sequenced in a study of metastatic and nonmetastatic thyroid tumors (dated by TCRdb to about 2020). The library was generated by PCR. Data came from an Illumina HiSeq 4000. In-frame beta chains were kept once TCRdb had trimmed the public reads at Q25 with fastp and called clones with MiXCR. The table for this sample lists tens of thousands of clones; 20% to 30% of them were counted only once. The biggest ten clones account for roughly 12% of the sample. Before undergoing thyroid surgery, none of the patients had been given any kind of treatment. Sequencing was carried out using tumor tissue. The receptors were sampled from a male donor with papillary thyroid cancer or a benign thyroid nodule (not recorded which). Some clones in this sample may be carry-over from other donors' samples.

This chain joins TRBV5-4 and TRBJ2-3; 10 positions match TRBD1. With 3 bases clipped from V and 6 bases from J, the junction kept 1 base outside the gene matches. This CDR3 has 13 residues. Germline loops: CDR1 SGHNT, CDR2 YYREEE (reference sequence). The CDR3 coding sequence is TGTGCCAGCAGCTGGGACAGGGGCGATACGCAGTATTTT. Translation gives CASSWDRGDTQYF.

At least ten counts were recorded for this clone. The rearrangement links TRBV20-1 to TRBJ2-3; 7 bases align to TRBD1. There are 14 residues in the CDR3. V lost 6 bases, J lost 1 base, and 7 bases stayed unmatched. CDR1 is DFQATT and CDR2 is SNEGSKA in the germline V gene (reference sequence). CDR3 region: CSAHDQGGTDTQYF. The CDR3 DNA sequence: TGCAGTGCCCATGATCAGGGGGGCACAGATACGCAGTATTTT.

This clone was observed a handful of times. This sequence joins TRBV6-1 and TRBJ2-2; 12 bases match TRBD2. V trimming: 5 bases; J trimming: 3 bases; junction bases outside the gene matches: 7. Germline V gives CDR1 MNHNS, CDR2 SASEGT. The CDR3 has 17 amino acids. This chain's CDR3 is CASSTPGLAGYTGELFF. CDR3 nucleotide sequence: TGTGCCAGCAGTACACCGGGACTAGCGGGTTACACCGGGGAGCTGTTTTTT.

V is TRBV4-2 and J is TRBJ2-6; TRBD2 agrees at 8 bases. CDR1 is LGHNA and CDR2 is YNFKEQ in the germline V gene. The CDR3 sequence is 17 residues long. The junction had 2 bases not matched to a gene; V was cut back by 1 base and J by 0 bases. The CDR3 region has the DNA TGTGCCAGCAGCCAAGGGACTAGCAGCTCTGGGGCCAACGTCCTGACTTTC. Residues: CASSQGTSSSGANVLTF.

At least ten counts were recorded for this clone. The chain is built from TRBV24-1 and TRBJ2-1; 11 bases fit TRBD2. The CDR3 extends over 16 amino acids. Trimming at V came to 10 bases and at J to 0 bases, leaving 7 bases not matched to a gene. Germline CDR1 reads KGHDR; CDR2 reads SFDVKD. The CDR3 region is CATESSGGVSYNEQFF. The CDR3 coding sequence is TGTGCCACGGAGAGTAGCGGGGGGGTCTCCTACAATGAGCAGTTCTTC.

V is TRBV20-1 and J is TRBJ2-1; D gene ambiguous. Per the germline V gene, CDR1 is DFQATT and CDR2 is SNEGSKA (reference sequence). The V end was cut by 5 bases, the J end by 8 bases, with 22 bases between. The CDR3 totals 15 residues. CDR3 region: CSASSLVAVSDEQFF. The DNA of the CDR3 is TGCAGTGCTTCCTCATTGGTCGCCGTATCGGATGAGCAGTTCTTC.

This clone was seen a handful of times. A much larger clone differs by one base, so this may be a read error. The V and J genes are TRBV11-3 and TRBJ2-1; D is undetermined. CDR1 is SGHNT, CDR2 YENEEA, per germline. The CDR3 loop spans 12 amino acids. The CDR3 here is CASSLVPDEQLF. CDR3 nucleotide sequence: TGTGCCAGCAGCTTAGTCCCAGATGAGCAGCTCTTC.

The rearrangement links TRBV5-1 to TRBJ2-5; 10 nucleotides line up with TRBD2. The CDR3 has 16 amino acids. Germline values: CDR1 SGHRS, CDR2 YFSETQ. V shed 1 base, J shed 4 bases, and the junction held 7 bases outside the gene matches. Here the CDR3 reads CASSLTSGGVLETQYF. CDR3 in DNA: TGCGCCAGCAGCTTGACAAGCGGGGGGGTGTTAGAGACCCAGTACTTC.

This clone was recorded a few times. This rearrangement joins TRBV27 to TRBJ2-1, with D perhaps TRBD2 (5 bases). The CDR3 length is 17 residues. The germline V gene has CDR1 MNHEY and CDR2 SMNVEV (reference sequence). V gave up 2 bases and J gave up 5 bases, with 19 bases separating them. CDR3 protein: CASSLGSYLAEDNEQFF. The CDR3 bases are TGTGCCAGCAGTTTAGGGTCTTACCTAGCAGAGGACAATGAGCAGTTCTTC.

The gene calls are TRBV20-1 and TRBJ2-1; D ambiguous. The CDR3 loop spans 15 amino acids. Germline V gene sequence: CDR1 DFQATT, CDR2 SNEGSKA (reference sequence). V was cut by 3 bases and J by 12 bases, with 24 bases left in between. The CDR3 coding sequence is TGCAGTGCTAGTACTTACTATAGCTCCTACAACGTGCAGTTCTTC. Protein product: CSASTYYSSYNVQFF.

This clone was counted at least ten times. The rearrangement links TRBV15 to TRBJ1-2; 7 bases fit TRBD1. This CDR3 is built from 14 residues. The germline gives CDR1 LNHNV, CDR2 YYDKDF (reference sequence). V was pared by 3 bases and J by 3 bases, with 4 bases of the junction left unmatched. DNA for the CDR3: TGTGCCACCAGCAGCGACAGGGCCTACTATGGCTACACCTTC. Protein product: CATSSDRAYYGYTF.

Concerning this clone: The junction departs from the called germline gene at one end, perhaps through a read error. The chain combines TRBV6-2 or TRBV6-3 with TRBJ1-1; unclear D gene. Germline assignment: CDR1 MNHEY and CDR2 SVGEGT. This CDR3 region has 14 residues. The CDR3 coding sequence is TGTGCCAGCCAAGGGCGGGGAAGGAACACTGAAGATTTCTTT. This encodes CASQGRGRNTEDFF.

The V and J genes are TRBV11-2 and TRBJ2-1, with 7 bases that match TRBD2. The CDR3 is made up of 15 amino acids. With 4 bases clipped from V and 8 bases from J, the junction kept 11 bases outside the gene matches. CDR1 is SGHAT, CDR2 FQNNGV, per germline. This CDR3 is CASSSSSGRGHEQFF. In DNA, the CDR3 is TGTGCCAGCAGCTCCTCTAGCGGTAGGGGCCATGAGCAGTTCTTC.